These T cell receptor beta chains were read from a single sample in a study of T-cell memory formation after mild COVID-19. MiXCR, applied by TCRdb to the 5' RACE reads, yields one record per CDR3 protein. The table records about 440,000 distinct CDR3 sequences, 20% of them present only once. The sequenced sample was PBMCs or a T cell subset sorted from them (not recorded which). The receptor source for this set is an adult woman who had mild COVID-19 (a few samples of this study predate the infection). Cell type and time point are not known. Both conserved end residues are part of each CDR3. D genes are given only for firm matches.

D gene | V gene | CDR3 protein
TRBD2 | TRBV5-1 | CASSLPVRAGSTDTQYF
- | TRBV5-1 | CASSSLTEPTEAFF
- | TRBV7-6 | CATTGSGTGELFF
- | TRBV5-1 | CASSLGGIDYGYTF
TRBD1 | TRBV5-1 | CASSPGTGAHNEQFF
- | TRBV2 | CASSHKDTNTGELFF
- | TRBV6-5 | CASSALGWGVAGYTF
TRBD2 | TRBV13 | CASSFGGGPPQYF
TRBD1 | TRBV6-5 | CASSYLPGTANTEAFF
TRBD1 | TRBV5-6 | CASSLYTGQVKPQHF
TRBD1 | TRBV20-1 | CSATSGQLNTEAFF
- | TRBV5-1 | CASSLRTPGEISPLHF
- | TRBV7-9 | CASSLEGRPTGSGANVLTF
TRBD1 | TRBV5-1 | CASSSPKTGRTEAFF
- | TRBV15 | CATSRDRTASYGYTF
TRBD1 | TRBV6-2/TRBV6-3 | CASRQGARYGYTF
- | TRBV4-3 | CASSQEFSIVNTEAFF
- | TRBV19 | CASSIQPSNYGYTF
TRBD1 | TRBV29-1 | CSVRQGNEQFF
- | TRBV27 | CASRSGSRFSYNEQFF
- | TRBV5-8 | CASSRDSTETQYF
- | TRBV6-6 | CASSYPTPGELFF
- | TRBV12-3/TRBV12-4 | CASSFFGPNYGYTF
- | TRBV7-9 | CASSLSSTEAFF
TRBD1 | TRBV7-9 | CASSSTGILYNEQFF
TRBD1 | TRBV6-5 | CASRTGAAYEQYF
- | TRBV5-5 | CASSLGFRGAGANVLTF
- | TRBV12-3/TRBV12-4 | CASRKGGGLPLHF
TRBD1 | TRBV18 | CASSRRTGGYMNTEAFF
- | TRBV24-1 | CATSPGQTGELFF
- | TRBV24-1 | CATSSSGQGSTEAFF